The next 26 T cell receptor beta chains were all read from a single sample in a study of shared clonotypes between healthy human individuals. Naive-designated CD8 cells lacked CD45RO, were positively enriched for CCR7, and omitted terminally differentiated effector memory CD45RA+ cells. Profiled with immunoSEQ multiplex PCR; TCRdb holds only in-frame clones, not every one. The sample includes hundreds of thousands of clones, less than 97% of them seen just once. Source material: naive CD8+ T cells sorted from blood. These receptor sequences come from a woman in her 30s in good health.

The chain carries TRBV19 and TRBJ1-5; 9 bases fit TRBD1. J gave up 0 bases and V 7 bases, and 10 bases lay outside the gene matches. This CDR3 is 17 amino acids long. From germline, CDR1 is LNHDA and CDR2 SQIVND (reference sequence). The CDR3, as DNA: TGTGCCAGTACCCTAATACAGGGGGCGTATAGCAATCAGCCCCAGCATTTT. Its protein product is CASTLIQGAYSNQPQHF.

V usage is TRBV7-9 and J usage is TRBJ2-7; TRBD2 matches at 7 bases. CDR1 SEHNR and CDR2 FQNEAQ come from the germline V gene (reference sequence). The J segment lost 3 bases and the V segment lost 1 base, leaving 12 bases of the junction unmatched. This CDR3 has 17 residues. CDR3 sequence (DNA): TGTGCCAGCAGCTTAGGGGCAGGGCTAGCGGTAAGCTACGAGCAGTACTTC. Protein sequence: CASSLGAGLAVSYEQYF.

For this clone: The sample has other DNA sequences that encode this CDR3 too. The CDR3 DNA sequence: TGTGCCAGCAGTCCCGGGACTAGCGGGAGAGTGGAGCAGTTCTTC. This translates into CASSPGTSGRVEQFF. The chain couples TRBV27 to TRBJ2-1, with 14 bases fitting TRBD2. The CDR3 length is 15 residues. V gave up 5 bases and J gave up 10 bases; unmatched junction bases: 7. The germline V gene encodes CDR1 MNHEY and CDR2 SMNVEV (reference sequence).

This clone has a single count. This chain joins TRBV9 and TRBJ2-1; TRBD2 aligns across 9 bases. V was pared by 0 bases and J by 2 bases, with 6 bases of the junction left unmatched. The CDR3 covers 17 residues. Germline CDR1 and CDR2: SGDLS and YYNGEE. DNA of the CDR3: TGTGCCAGCAGCGTAGCGCGGGAGGGCAACACCTACAATGAGCAGTTCTTC. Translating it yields CASSVAREGNTYNEQFF.

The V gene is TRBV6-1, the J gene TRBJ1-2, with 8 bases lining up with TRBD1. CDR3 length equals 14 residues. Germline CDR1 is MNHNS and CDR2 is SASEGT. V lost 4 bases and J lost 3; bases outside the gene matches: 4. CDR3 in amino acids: CASSADRADYGYTF. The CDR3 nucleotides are TGTGCCAGCAGTGCGGACAGGGCGGACTATGGCTACACCTTC.

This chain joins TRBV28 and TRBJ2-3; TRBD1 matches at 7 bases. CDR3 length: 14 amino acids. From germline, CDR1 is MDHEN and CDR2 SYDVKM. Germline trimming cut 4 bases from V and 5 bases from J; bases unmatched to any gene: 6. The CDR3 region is CASSYRQGGDTQYF. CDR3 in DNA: TGTGCCAGCAGTTACCGACAGGGTGGAGATACGCAGTATTTT.

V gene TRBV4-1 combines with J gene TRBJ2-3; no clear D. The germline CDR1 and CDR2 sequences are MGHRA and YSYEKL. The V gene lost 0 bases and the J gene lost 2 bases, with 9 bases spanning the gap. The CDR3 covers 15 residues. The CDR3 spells CASSQDTLLTDTQYF. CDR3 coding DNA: TGCGCCAGCAGCCAAGACACTTTACTCACAGATACGCAGTATTTT.

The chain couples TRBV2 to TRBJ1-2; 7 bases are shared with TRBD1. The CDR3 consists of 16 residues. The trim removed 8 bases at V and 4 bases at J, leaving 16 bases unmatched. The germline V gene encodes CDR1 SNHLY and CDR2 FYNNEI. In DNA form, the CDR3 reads TGTGCCAGCTCCGGTATGGGGGCGGGACAGACCTATGGCTACACCTTC. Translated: CASSGMGAGQTYGYTF.

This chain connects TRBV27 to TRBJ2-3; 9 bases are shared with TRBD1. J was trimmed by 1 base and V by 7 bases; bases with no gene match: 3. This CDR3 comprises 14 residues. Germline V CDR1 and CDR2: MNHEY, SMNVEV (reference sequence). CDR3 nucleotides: TGTGCCAGCAAAAGGACAGGGGGCACAGATACGCAGTATTTT. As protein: CASKRTGGTDTQYF.

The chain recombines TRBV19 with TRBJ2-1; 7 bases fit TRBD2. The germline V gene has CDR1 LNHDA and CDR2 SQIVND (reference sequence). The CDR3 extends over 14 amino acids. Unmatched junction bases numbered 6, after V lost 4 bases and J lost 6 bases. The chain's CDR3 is CASSSGSGSNEQFF. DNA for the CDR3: TGTGCCAGTAGTAGCGGGAGTGGGAGCAATGAGCAGTTCTTC.

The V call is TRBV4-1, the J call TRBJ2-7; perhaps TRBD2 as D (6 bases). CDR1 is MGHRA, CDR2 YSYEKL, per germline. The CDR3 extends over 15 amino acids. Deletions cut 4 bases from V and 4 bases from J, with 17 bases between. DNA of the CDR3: TGCGCCAGCAGCCTAAGCATTAATGGGAGGTACGAGCAGTACTTC. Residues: CASSLSINGRYEQYF.

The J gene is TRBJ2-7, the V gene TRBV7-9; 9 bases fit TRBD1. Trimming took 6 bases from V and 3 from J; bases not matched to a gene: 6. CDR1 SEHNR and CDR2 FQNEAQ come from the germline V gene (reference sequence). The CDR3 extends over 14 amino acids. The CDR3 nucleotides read TGTGCCAGCAGTCCCGGGACAGGGATCTACGAGCAGTACTTC. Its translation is CASSPGTGIYEQYF.

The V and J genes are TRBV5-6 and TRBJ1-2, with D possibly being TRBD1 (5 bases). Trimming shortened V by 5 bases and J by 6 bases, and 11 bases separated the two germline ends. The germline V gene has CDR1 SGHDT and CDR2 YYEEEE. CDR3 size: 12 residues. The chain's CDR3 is CASRSGGDGYTF. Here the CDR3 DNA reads TGTGCCAGCAGATCAGGAGGGGATGGCTACACCTTC.

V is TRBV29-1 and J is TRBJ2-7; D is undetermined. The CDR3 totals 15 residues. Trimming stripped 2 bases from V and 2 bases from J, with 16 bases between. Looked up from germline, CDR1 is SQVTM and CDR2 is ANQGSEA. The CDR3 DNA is TGCAGCGTTGAATCCGTCGGTGCGTGGACCTACGAGCAGTACTTC. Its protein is CSVESVGAWTYEQYF.

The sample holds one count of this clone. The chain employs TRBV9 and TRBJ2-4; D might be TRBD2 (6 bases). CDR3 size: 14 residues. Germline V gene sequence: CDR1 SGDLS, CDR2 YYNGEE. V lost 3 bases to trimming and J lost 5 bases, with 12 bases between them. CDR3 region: CASSAPGGENIQYF. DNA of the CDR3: TGTGCCAGCAGCGCCCCGGGCGGGGAAAACATTCAGTACTTC.

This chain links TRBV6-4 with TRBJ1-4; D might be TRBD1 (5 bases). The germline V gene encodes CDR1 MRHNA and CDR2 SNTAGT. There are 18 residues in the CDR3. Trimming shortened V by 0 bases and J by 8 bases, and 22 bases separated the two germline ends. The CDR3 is CASSDSFWGRCGREKLFF. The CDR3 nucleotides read TGTGCCAGCAGTGACTCATTTTGGGGCAGATGCGGTAGGGAAAAACTGTTTTTT.

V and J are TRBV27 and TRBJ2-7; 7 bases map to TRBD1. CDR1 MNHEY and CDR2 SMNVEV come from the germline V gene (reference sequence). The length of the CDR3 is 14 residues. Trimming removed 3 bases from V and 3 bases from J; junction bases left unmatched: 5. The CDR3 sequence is CASSFTRDSYEQYF. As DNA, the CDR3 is TGTGCCAGCAGTTTCACTCGGGACAGCTACGAGCAGTACTTC.

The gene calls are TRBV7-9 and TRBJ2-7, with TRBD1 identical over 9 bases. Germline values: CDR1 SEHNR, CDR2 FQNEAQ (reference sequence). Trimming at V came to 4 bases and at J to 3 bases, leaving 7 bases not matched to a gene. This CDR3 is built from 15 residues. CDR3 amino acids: CASSYPGQGLYEQYF. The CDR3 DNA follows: TGTGCCAGCAGCTATCCGGGACAGGGACTCTACGAGCAGTACTTC.

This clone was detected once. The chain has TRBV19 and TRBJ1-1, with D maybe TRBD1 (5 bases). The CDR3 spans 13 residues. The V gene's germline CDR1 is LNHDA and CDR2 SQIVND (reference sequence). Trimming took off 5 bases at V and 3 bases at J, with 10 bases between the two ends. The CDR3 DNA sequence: TGTGCCAGTAGTTTCAGGGTTCACACTGAAGCTTTCTTT. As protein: CASSFRVHTEAFF.

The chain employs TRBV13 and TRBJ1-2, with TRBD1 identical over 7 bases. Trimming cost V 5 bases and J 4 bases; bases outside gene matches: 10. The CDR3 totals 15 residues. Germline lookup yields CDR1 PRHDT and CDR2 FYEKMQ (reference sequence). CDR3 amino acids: CASSHMGTEVYGYTF. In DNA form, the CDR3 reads TGTGCCAGCAGCCATATGGGGACAGAGGTCTATGGCTACACCTTC.

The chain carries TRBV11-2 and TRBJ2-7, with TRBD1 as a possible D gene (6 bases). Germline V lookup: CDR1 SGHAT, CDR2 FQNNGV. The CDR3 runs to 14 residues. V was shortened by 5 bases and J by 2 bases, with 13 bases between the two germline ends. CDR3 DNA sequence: TGTGCCAGCAGCCCAGCGTCAGGGGCCTACGAGCAGTACTTC. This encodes CASSPASGAYEQYF. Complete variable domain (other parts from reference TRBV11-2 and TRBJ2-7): EAGVAQSPRYKIIEKRQSVAFWCNPISGHATLYWYQQILGQGPKLLIQFQNNGVVDDSQLPKDRFSAERLKGVDSTLKIQPAKLEDSAVYLCASSPASGAYEQYFGPGTRLTVT.

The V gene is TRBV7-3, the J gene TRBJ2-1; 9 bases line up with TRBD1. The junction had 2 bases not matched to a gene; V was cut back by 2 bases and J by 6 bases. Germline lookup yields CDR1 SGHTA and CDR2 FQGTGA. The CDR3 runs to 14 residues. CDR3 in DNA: TGTGCCAGCAGCTTAGCGACAGGGGGCAATGAGCAGTTCTTC. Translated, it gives CASSLATGGNEQFF.

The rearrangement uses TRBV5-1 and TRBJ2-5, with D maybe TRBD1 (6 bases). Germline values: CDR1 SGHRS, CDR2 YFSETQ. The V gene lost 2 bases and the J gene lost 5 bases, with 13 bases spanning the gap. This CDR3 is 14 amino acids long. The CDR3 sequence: CASSFFGGEETQYF. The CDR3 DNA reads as TGCGCCAGCAGCTTCTTTGGGGGCGAGGAGACCCAGTACTTC.

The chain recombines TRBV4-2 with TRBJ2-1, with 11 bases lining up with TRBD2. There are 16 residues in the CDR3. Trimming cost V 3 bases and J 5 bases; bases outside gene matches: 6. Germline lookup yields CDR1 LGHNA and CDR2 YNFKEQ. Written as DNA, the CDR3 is TGTGCCAGCAGCCATCTACTAGCGGGAGAAGACAATGAGCAGTTCTTC. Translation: CASSHLLAGEDNEQFF.

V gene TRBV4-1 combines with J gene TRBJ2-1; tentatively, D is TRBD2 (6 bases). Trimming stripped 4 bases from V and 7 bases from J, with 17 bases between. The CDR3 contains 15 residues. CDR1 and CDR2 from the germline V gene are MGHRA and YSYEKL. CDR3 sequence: CASSPWFRGSNEQFF. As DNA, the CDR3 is TGCGCCAGCAGCCCGTGGTTTCGGGGGAGTAATGAGCAGTTCTTC.

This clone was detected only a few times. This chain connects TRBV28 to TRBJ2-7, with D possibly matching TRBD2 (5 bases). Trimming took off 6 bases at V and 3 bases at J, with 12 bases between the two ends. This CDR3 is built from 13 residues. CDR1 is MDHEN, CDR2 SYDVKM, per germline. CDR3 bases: TGTGCCAGCAGCCTAACTAGTTTCTACGAGCAGTACTTC. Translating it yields CASSLTSFYEQYF.